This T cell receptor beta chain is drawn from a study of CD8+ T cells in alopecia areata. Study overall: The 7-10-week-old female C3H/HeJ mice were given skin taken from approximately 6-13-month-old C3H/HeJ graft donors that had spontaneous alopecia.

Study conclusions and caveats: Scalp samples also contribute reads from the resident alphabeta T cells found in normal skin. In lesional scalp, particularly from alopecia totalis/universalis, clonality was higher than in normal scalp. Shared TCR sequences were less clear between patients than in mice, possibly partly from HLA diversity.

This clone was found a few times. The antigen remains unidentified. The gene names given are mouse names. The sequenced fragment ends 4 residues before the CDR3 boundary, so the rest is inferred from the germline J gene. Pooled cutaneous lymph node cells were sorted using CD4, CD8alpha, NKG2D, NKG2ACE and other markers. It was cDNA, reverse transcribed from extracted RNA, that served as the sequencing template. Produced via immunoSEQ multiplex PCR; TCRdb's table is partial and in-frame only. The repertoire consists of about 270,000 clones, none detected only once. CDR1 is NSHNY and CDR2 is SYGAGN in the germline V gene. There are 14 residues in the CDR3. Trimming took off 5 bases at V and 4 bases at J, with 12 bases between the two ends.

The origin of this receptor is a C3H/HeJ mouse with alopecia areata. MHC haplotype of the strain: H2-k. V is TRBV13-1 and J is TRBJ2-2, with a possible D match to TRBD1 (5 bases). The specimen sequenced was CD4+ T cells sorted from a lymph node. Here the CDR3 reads CASRLTGPTGQLYF. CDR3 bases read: TGTGCCAGCAGGCTAACAGGTCCCACCGGG.